This T cell receptor beta chain was sequenced in a study of T-cell reconstitution after alpha-beta-depleted transplantation in children. Study outcomes and limitations: Newly made T cells mostly supplied T-cell counts and diversity one year after transplant. Some patients' high day-60 TCRbeta diversity was traced to surviving recipient T cells and thymic progenitors.

In this sample, this clonotype turned up many times. Its cognate antigen is unknown. A library of TCRbeta sequences, prepared with unique molecular identifiers, was generated. TCRdb itself ran the PCR reads through MiXCR, one entry per CDR3 protein. The table records around 250,000 distinct CDR3 sequences, roughly 8.2% of them present only once. With V trimmed by 7 bases and J by 1 base, 8 bases remained unmatched. The CDR3 totals 16 residues. Germline V gives CDR1 SGHNT, CDR2 YENEEA. The specimen was PBMCs, mostly from graft donor cells, collected 180 days after TCRalphabeta/CD19-depleted stem cell transplant. The clonotype originates from a male patient between 5 and 17 years old who had a stem cell transplant for acute lymphoblastic leukemia, so the T cells may come from the graft donor. V and J are TRBV11-3 and TRBJ2-2, with 8 bases fitting TRBD2. The CDR3 sequence: CASTPGSGGNTGELFF. CDR3 in DNA: TGTGCCAGCACCCCTGGGAGCGGGGGGAACACCGGGGAGCTGTTTTTT.